A selection of T cell receptor beta chains follows, all from one sample in a study of T cell changes during pregnancy in multiple sclerosis. Some clones are missing from TCRdb's copy, which holds only in-frame ones; the method was immunoSEQ multiplex PCR. Of some 80,000 clones in the sample, about 90% were seen once. Sequencing was performed on peripheral blood, taken before pregnancy. The receptors here all came from a female donor with multiple sclerosis, enrolled in a pregnancy study. CDR3s include the opening cysteine and the closing phenylalanine or tryptophan. The order of the fields is clone size, D gene, J gene, V gene, CDR3 DNA, CDR3 protein. The D gene is left open where the match is weak. Some rows mark clone size as missing; the rest say once, few, many or name a class of expanded clone.

clone_size: NA
d_call: TRBD2
j_call: TRBJ2-7
v_call: TRBV7-9
cdr3_nt: TGTGCCAGCAGCATTACTAGCGGCGAGCAGTACTTC
cdr3_aa: CASSITSGEQYF

clone_size: NA
d_call: NA
j_call: TRBJ1-1
v_call: TRBV27
cdr3_nt: TGTGCCAGCAAAGGGCCAGGACAGAGAGCTGAAGCTTTCTTT
cdr3_aa: CASKGPGQRAEAFF

clone_size: NA
d_call: TRBD2
j_call: TRBJ2-7
v_call: TRBV27
cdr3_nt: TGTGCCAGCAGCCCCGGGGGGGGAAATGAGTACTTC
cdr3_aa: CASSPGGGNEYF

clone_size: NA
d_call: NA
j_call: TRBJ1-1
v_call: TRBV6-1
cdr3_nt: TGTGCCAGCAGTGAAAAGACAGACTACACTGAAGCTTTCTTT
cdr3_aa: CASSEKTDYTEAFF

clone_size: NA
d_call: NA
j_call: TRBJ2-2
v_call: TRBV5-4
cdr3_nt: TGTGCCAGCAGCGTCGACCAGGCAGGTCCCGGGGAGCTGTTTTTT
cdr3_aa: CASSVDQAGPGELFF

clone_size: NA
d_call: NA
j_call: TRBJ1-1
v_call: TRBV7-2
cdr3_nt: TGTGCCAGCAGTAAAGACCTAGAGGGCACTGAAGCTTTCTTT
cdr3_aa: CASSKDLEGTEAFF

clone_size: NA
d_call: NA
j_call: TRBJ1-3
v_call: TRBV27
cdr3_nt: TGTGCCAGCAGCCCCGATCGCGCGACCATATATTTT
cdr3_aa: CASSPDRATIYF

clone_size: NA
d_call: TRBD2
j_call: TRBJ2-2
v_call: TRBV6-5
cdr3_nt: TGTGCCAGCAGTTACCACCTAGCGGGGGGTGCAGGGGAGCTGTTTTTT
cdr3_aa: CASSYHLAGGAGELFF

clone_size: NA
d_call: NA
j_call: TRBJ1-3
v_call: TRBV18
cdr3_nt: TGTGCCAGCTCACCTGACGGGAACTCTGGAAACACCATATATTTT
cdr3_aa: CASSPDGNSGNTIYF

clone_size: NA
d_call: NA
j_call: TRBJ2-1
v_call: TRBV29-1
cdr3_nt: TGCAGCGTTGAAGATCGCGGGGACCGATACAATGAGCAGTTCTTC
cdr3_aa: CSVEDRGDRYNEQFF

clone_size: NA
d_call: TRBD1
j_call: TRBJ1-4
v_call: TRBV6-5
cdr3_nt: TGTGCCAGCAGGGCGCCGGGACAGGGGAATGAAAAACTGTTTTTT
cdr3_aa: CASRAPGQGNEKLFF

clone_size: NA
d_call: TRBD1
j_call: TRBJ1-4
v_call: TRBV6-5
cdr3_nt: TGTGCCTCCCGAATGGGACAGGGGGCTTTTGAAAAACTGTTTTTT
cdr3_aa: CASRMGQGAFEKLFF

clone_size: NA
d_call: TRBD1
j_call: TRBJ2-2
v_call: TRBV4-1
cdr3_nt: TGCGCCAGCAGCGACCTGAGGGGGCCTAGAGTCGGGGAGCTGTTTTTT
cdr3_aa: CASSDLRGPRVGELFF

clone_size: NA
d_call: NA
j_call: TRBJ2-6
v_call: TRBV27
cdr3_nt: TGTGCCAGCAGCCTGGGTGGAGTTAGCTCTGGGGCCAACGTCCTGACTTTC
cdr3_aa: CASSLGGVSSGANVLTF

clone_size: NA
d_call: TRBD2
j_call: TRBJ2-7
v_call: TRBV14
cdr3_nt: TGTGCCAGCAGCCAAATTAGGACTAGCGGACCCTACGAGCAGTACTTC
cdr3_aa: CASSQIRTSGPYEQYF

clone_size: NA
d_call: TRBD1
j_call: TRBJ2-1
v_call: TRBV27
cdr3_nt: TGTGCCAGCAGTTTGTCACAGGGGGGCTACAATGAGCAGTTCTTC
cdr3_aa: CASSLSQGGYNEQFF

clone_size: NA
d_call: NA
j_call: TRBJ1-1
v_call: TRBV27
cdr3_nt: TGTGCCAGCAGCCCAGGGGTTGGTCGTGATGAAGCTTTCTTT
cdr3_aa: CASSPGVGRDEAFF

clone_size: few
d_call: NA
j_call: TRBJ1-2
v_call: TRBV19
cdr3_nt: TGTGCCAGTACCATGGGGGGGAGAGACTATGGCTACACCTTC
cdr3_aa: CASTMGGRDYGYTF

clone_size: NA
d_call: NA
j_call: TRBJ1-1
v_call: TRBV25-1
cdr3_nt: TGTGCCAGCACCTCGTCAACAGGGATGAACACTGAAGCTTTCTTT
cdr3_aa: CASTSSTGMNTEAFF

clone_size: NA
d_call: NA
j_call: TRBJ1-3
v_call: TRBV5-6
cdr3_nt: TGTGCCAGCAGCTGGGGCTGGACAGCGATTGGGACTGGAAACACCATATATTTT
cdr3_aa: CASSWGWTAIGTGNTIYF

clone_size: NA
d_call: NA
j_call: TRBJ1-6
v_call: TRBV6-1
cdr3_nt: TGTGCCAGCATGAGGGTCATCGATTCACCCCTCCACTTT
cdr3_aa: CASMRVIDSPLHF

clone_size: NA
d_call: NA
j_call: TRBJ2-3
v_call: TRBV19
cdr3_nt: TGTGCCAGTAGTATCGGCGGATTCACAGATACGCAGTATTTT
cdr3_aa: CASSIGGFTDTQYF

clone_size: NA
d_call: TRBD2
j_call: TRBJ2-1
v_call: TRBV5-6
cdr3_nt: TGTGCCAGCAGCTTTGGACTAGCAATAATCAATGAGCAGTTCTTC
cdr3_aa: CASSFGLAIINEQFF

clone_size: NA
d_call: TRBD1
j_call: TRBJ2-3
v_call: TRBV13
cdr3_nt: TGTGCCAGCAGCTATGACAGGGCAAAAGATACGCAGTATTTT
cdr3_aa: CASSYDRAKDTQYF

clone_size: NA
d_call: NA
j_call: TRBJ2-7
v_call: TRBV30
cdr3_nt: TGTGCCTGGAGTGTTTACAGGGAGACAGAGGAGCAGTACTTC
cdr3_aa: CAWSVYRETEEQYF

clone_size: once
d_call: TRBD1
j_call: TRBJ1-1
v_call: TRBV5-1
cdr3_nt: TGCGCCAGCAGATCACAGGGGAACTCTGAAGCTTTCTTT
cdr3_aa: CASRSQGNSEAFF

clone_size: once
d_call: TRBD2
j_call: TRBJ2-3
v_call: TRBV18
cdr3_nt: TGTGCCAGCTCACCCGGACTAGCGGATAGCACAGATACGCAGTATTTT
cdr3_aa: CASSPGLADSTDTQYF

clone_size: few
d_call: NA
j_call: TRBJ1-5
v_call: TRBV11-3
cdr3_nt: TGTGCCAGCAGCTTACCAACAGGGCGGCGCAATCAGCCCCAGCATTTT
cdr3_aa: CASSLPTGRRNQPQHF

clone_size: NA
d_call: NA
j_call: TRBJ1-2
v_call: TRBV6-5
cdr3_nt: TGTGCCAGCAGTTACTCGGAGGGGGGCTACACCTTC
cdr3_aa: CASSYSEGGYTF

clone_size: NA
d_call: TRBD1
j_call: TRBJ2-7
v_call: TRBV11-2
cdr3_nt: TGTGCCAGCAGCTTAAGATCCCCGGGACAGGGTTTAGGTGAGCAGTACTTC
cdr3_aa: CASSLRSPGQGLGEQYF

clone_size: once
d_call: TRBD1
j_call: TRBJ1-6
v_call: TRBV6-5
cdr3_nt: TGTGCCAGCAGTTTGAACAGGGGTCACTCACCCCTCCACTTT
cdr3_aa: CASSLNRGHSPLHF